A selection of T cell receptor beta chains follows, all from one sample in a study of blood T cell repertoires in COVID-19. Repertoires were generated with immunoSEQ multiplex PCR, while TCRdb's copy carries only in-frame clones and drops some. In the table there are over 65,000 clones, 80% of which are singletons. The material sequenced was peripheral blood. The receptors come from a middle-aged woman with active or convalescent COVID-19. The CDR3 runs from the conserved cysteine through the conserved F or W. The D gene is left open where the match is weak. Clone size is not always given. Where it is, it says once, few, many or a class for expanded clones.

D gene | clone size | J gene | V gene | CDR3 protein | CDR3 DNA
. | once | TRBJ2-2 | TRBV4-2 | CASSLETMTNTGELFF | TGTGCCAGCAGCCTTGAGACTATGACGAACACCGGGGAGCTGTTTTTT
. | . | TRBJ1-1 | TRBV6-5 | CASSLGTGKTFF | TGTGCCAGCTCCCTGGGCACAGGTAAAACTTTCTTT
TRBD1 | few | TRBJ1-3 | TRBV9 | CASSGTGSGNTIYF | TGTGCCAGCAGCGGGACAGGTTCTGGAAACACCATATATTTT
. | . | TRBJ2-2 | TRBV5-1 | CASSAGPTVGELFF | TGCGCCAGCAGCGCGGGACCCACGGTGGGGGAGCTGTTTTTT
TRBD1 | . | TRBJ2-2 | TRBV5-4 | CASSLAGQARGGELFF | TGTGCCAGCAGCTTGGCCGGACAGGCCCGTGGCGGGGAGCTGTTTTTT
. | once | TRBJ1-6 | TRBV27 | CASSPYREGSPLHF | TGTGCCAGCAGTCCCTACAGGGAAGGGTCACCCCTCCACTTT
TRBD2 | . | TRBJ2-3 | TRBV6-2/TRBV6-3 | CASSFLAGAFTDTQYF | TGTGCCAGCAGTTTTTTAGCGGGGGCTTTCACAGATACGCAGTATTTT
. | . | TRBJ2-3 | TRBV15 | CATSRGPDTQYF | TGTGCCACCAGCAGGGGGCCAGATACGCAGTATTTT
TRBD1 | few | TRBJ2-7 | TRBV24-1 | CATSDPRTGHYEQYF | TGTGCCACCAGTGATCCCCGGACAGGGCACTACGAGCAGTACTTC
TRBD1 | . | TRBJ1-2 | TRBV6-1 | CASSETTSVRTGNGYTF | TGTGCCAGCAGTGAGACGACAAGCGTCAGGACAGGGAATGGCTACACCTTC
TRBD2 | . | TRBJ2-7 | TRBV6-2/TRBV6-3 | CASSGTSGNWGAFYEQYF | TGTGCCAGCAGTGGGACTAGCGGCAACTGGGGAGCTTTCTACGAGCAGTACTTC
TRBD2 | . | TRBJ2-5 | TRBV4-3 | CASSQDGGETQETQYF | TGCGCCAGCAGCCAAGATGGGGGGGAGACCCAAGAGACCCAGTACTTC
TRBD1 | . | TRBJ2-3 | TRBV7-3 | CASSLGAGGSTDTQYF | TGTGCCAGCAGCTTAGGGGCAGGGGGCAGCACAGATACGCAGTATTTT
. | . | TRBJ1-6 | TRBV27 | CASSLSVAGTLHF | TGTGCCAGCAGTTTATCCGTTGCGGGCACCCTCCACTTT
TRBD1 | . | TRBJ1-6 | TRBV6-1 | CASSGDFGTANNSPLHF | TGTGCCAGCAGTGGAGATTTTGGGACAGCTAATAATTCACCCCTCCACTTT
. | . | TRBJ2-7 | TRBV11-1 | CASSISTGSYYEQYF | TGTGCCAGCAGCATATCGACAGGCTCCTACTACGAGCAGTACTTC
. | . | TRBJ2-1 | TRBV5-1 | CASSLEGQEQFF | TGCGCCAGCAGCTTGGAAGGACAGGAGCAGTTCTTC
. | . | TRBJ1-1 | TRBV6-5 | CASNLQGRNTEAFF | TGTGCCAGCAACCTACAGGGTAGGAACACTGAAGCTTTCTTT
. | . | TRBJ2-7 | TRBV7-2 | CASSLTPLYEQYF | TGTGCCAGCAGCTTAACACCTCTCTACGAGCAGTACTTC
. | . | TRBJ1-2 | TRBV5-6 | CASSVDSFNYGYTF | TGTGCCAGCAGCGTGGACAGCTTTAACTATGGCTACACCTTC
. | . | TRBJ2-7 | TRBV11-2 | CASTSGLGGEQYF | TGTGCCAGCACCTCGGGACTTGGCGGCGAACAGTACTTC
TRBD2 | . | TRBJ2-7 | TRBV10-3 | CAISESGGTASYEQYF | TGTGCCATCAGTGAGTCGGGAGGGACCGCCTCCTACGAGCAGTACTTC
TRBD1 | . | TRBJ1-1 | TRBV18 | CASSRQGEDTEAFF | TGTGCCAGCTCACGACAGGGGGAGGACACTGAAGCTTTCTTT
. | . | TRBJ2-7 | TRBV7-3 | CASSLNPGNEQYF | TGTGCCAGCAGCTTAAATCCAGGGAACGAGCAGTACTTC
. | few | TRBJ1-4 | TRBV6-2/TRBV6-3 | CASSLGGTNEKLFF | TGTGCCAGCAGTTTGGGGGGTACTAATGAAAAACTGTTTTTT
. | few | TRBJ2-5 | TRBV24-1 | CATSAGGRETQYF | TGTGCCACCAGTGCCGGAGGTAGGGAGACCCAGTACTTC
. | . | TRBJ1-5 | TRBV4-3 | CASSQDYQGIAPQHF | TGCGCCAGCAGCCAAGACTATCAGGGTATCGCGCCCCAGCATTTT
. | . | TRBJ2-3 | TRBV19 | CASSTGDRRDTQYF | TGTGCCAGTAGTACAGGAGACAGGAGAGATACGCAGTATTTT
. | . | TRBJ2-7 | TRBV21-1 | CASSKEVSRSSSYEQYF | TGTGCCAGCAGCAAAGAAGTGTCGAGATCTAGCTCCTACGAGCAGTACTTC
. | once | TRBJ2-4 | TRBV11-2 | CASSGLVSLAKNIQYF | TGTGCCAGCAGCGGTCTAGTCTCCTTAGCCAAAAACATTCAGTACTTC
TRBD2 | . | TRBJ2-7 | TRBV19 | CASRGAGGAYEQYF | TGTGCCAGCCGGGGAGCGGGAGGCGCCTACGAGCAGTACTTC
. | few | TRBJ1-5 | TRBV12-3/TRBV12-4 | CASSSYQGQPQHF | TGTGCCAGCAGTTCCTACCAGGGTCAGCCCCAGCATTTT
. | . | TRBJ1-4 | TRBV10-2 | CASSRARGTTNEKLFF | TGCGCCAGCAGTCGGGCACGGGGTACAACTAATGAAAAACTGTTTTTT
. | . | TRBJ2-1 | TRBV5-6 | CASSLVGGFGYNEQFF | TGTGCCAGCAGCTTGGTAGGGGGATTTGGATACAATGAGCAGTTCTTC
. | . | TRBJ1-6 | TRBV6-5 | CASSADRYNSPLHF | TGTGCCAGCAGCGCCGACAGGTATAATTCACCCCTCCACTTT
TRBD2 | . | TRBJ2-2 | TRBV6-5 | CASSYFSGGNTGELFF | TGTGCCAGCAGTTACTTTAGCGGGGGGAACACCGGGGAGCTGTTTTTT
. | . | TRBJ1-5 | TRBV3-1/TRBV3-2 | CASSRTASNQPQHF | TGTGCCAGCAGCCGGACAGCTAGCAATCAGCCCCAGCATTTT
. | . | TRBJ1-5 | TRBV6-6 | CASSYPERNQPQHF | TGTGCCAGCAGTTACCCCGAGAGGAATCAGCCCCAGCATTTT
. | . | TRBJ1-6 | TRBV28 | CASRRGGGNTPLHF | TGTGCCAGCCGGCGAGGGGGGGGGAATACACCCCTCCACTTT
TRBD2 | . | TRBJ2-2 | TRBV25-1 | CASSPTSGSTGELFF | TGTGCCAGCAGTCCGACTAGCGGGAGTACCGGGGAGCTGTTTTTT